Below, 2 T cell receptor beta chains from the same sample are listed, as sequenced in a study of blood T cell repertoires in COVID-19. Here immunoSEQ multiplex PCR was the method, and the copy in TCRdb shows in-frame clones only, minus some. The table shows 81,000 or so clones, with more than 80% occurring only once. Sample: peripheral blood. The receptors come from a human donor in a cohort sampled during active COVID-19.

The V and J genes are TRBV6-6 and TRBJ1-3, with a weak D call TRBD1 (6 bases). Looked up from germline, CDR1 is MNHNY and CDR2 is SVGAGI (reference sequence). The CDR3 loop spans 15 amino acids. V was pared by 2 bases and J by 4 bases, with 12 bases between. The CDR3 spells CASSYVAGVGNTIYF. As DNA, the CDR3 is TGTGCCAGCAGTTACGTGGCAGGGGTAGGAAACACCATATATTTT.

The rearrangement joins TRBV7-6 to TRBJ1-5, with 8 positions matching TRBD1. The CDR3 runs to 18 residues. Germline loops: CDR1 SGHVS, CDR2 FNYEAQ. Trimming cost V 2 bases and J 0 bases; bases outside gene matches: 9. The CDR3 sequence is CASSLYAGGTYSNQPQHF. CDR3 DNA sequence: TGTGCCAGCAGCTTATACGCAGGGGGCACATATAGCAATCAGCCCCAGCATTTT.